The rows below give T cell receptor beta chains drawn from one sample of a study of blood T cell repertoires in COVID-19. Sequencing was performed with immunoSEQ multiplex PCR; in TCRdb, only in-frame clones are kept and a portion is missing. The sample yields about 210,000 clones, 81% seen once. The sequenced sample was PBMCs or T cells enriched from blood (not recorded which). Every receptor here comes from a woman aged 50 to 60 with acute COVID-19. Each CDR3 is given with its conserved first and last residue. The order of the fields is clone size, J gene, V gene, D gene, CDR3 protein, CDR3 DNA. A D gene is named only where the DNA matches it firmly. Where a row states a size, it is once, few, many or the class of an expanded clone; other rows omit it.

once,TRBJ2-3,TRBV3-1/TRBV3-2,-,CASSQGLGGPDTQYF,TGTGCCAGCAGCCAAGGACTCGGGGGACCAGATACGCAGTATTTT
-,TRBJ2-3,TRBV7-2,-,CASSLAAHSTDTQYF,TGTGCCAGCAGCTTAGCGGCACATAGCACAGATACGCAGTATTTT
-,TRBJ2-2,TRBV9,-,CASSVERLTTGELFF,TGTGCCAGCAGCGTAGAGAGGCTAACCACCGGGGAGCTGTTTTTT
-,TRBJ1-2,TRBV4-3,TRBD1,CASSQLSGTVNYGYTF,TGCGCCAGCAGCCAACTCTCCGGGACAGTTAACTATGGCTACACCTTC
-,TRBJ2-7,TRBV4-3,-,CASSQGPVHEQYF,TGCGCCAGCAGCCAAGGCCCGGTGCACGAGCAGTACTTC
-,TRBJ1-5,TRBV2,-,CASRYLQPQHF,TGTGCCAGCAGGTATCTGCAGCCCCAGCATTTT
-,TRBJ2-3,TRBV7-8,-,CASSLAADTQYF,TGTGCCAGCAGCTTAGCCGCAGATACGCAGTATTTT
-,TRBJ2-2,TRBV5-1,-,CASSLEPSRPNTGELFF,TGCGCCAGCAGCTTGGAGCCTTCCCGTCCGAACACCGGGGAGCTGTTTTTT
once,TRBJ2-5,TRBV7-2,TRBD1,CASSLGSGTEETQYF,TGTGCCAGCAGCTTAGGCTCCGGGACAGAAGAGACCCAGTACTTC
-,TRBJ1-3,TRBV6-4,TRBD1,CASSDSPHPGTGTPRGNTIYF,TGTGCCAGCAGTGACTCTCCCCACCCAGGGACAGGGACTCCTCGGGGAAACACCATATATTTT
-,TRBJ2-1,TRBV7-2,TRBD1,CASSSGQGPNEQFF,TGTGCCAGCAGCTCGGGACAGGGACCCAATGAGCAGTTCTTC
-,TRBJ2-3,TRBV3-1/TRBV3-2,TRBD2,CASSQGTSGGTDTQYF,TGTGCCAGCAGCCAGGGGACTAGCGGGGGTACAGATACGCAGTATTTT
-,TRBJ1-2,TRBV7-2,TRBD1,CASSLRLTGSKTNYGYTF,TGTGCCAGCAGCTTAAGGCTGACAGGGAGTAAAACGAACTATGGCTACACCTTC
-,TRBJ2-5,TRBV5-1,-,CASSLYLDRETQYF,TGCGCCAGCAGCTTGTATCTTGACAGGGAGACCCAGTACTTC
-,TRBJ1-4,TRBV2,-,CASTGNSNEKLFF,TGTGCCAGCACGGGGAACTCTAATGAAAAACTGTTTTTT
-,TRBJ2-2,TRBV11-2,TRBD2,CASRGRDTGELFF,TGTGCCAGCAGAGGGAGGGACACCGGGGAGCTGTTTTTT
-,TRBJ2-3,TRBV2,TRBD2,CASIRGTSGRGTDTQYF,TGTGCCAGCATAAGGGGGACTAGCGGGAGGGGCACAGATACGCAGTATTTT
-,TRBJ1-5,TRBV28,-,CASSTQTAQHF,TGTGCCAGCAGTACACAGACGGCCCAGCATTTT
-,TRBJ1-1,TRBV24-1,-,CATSDRGDDTEAFF,TGTGCCACCAGTGACAGGGGAGACGACACTGAAGCTTTCTTT
few,TRBJ1-2,TRBV7-2,-,CASSLSNQANFGYTF,TGTGCCAGCAGCCTTAGCAACCAAGCAAATTTTGGCTACACCTTC
-,TRBJ1-4,TRBV19,-,CASSITGLEKLFF,TGTGCCAGTAGTATAACAGGGCTTGAAAAACTGTTTTTT
-,TRBJ2-7,TRBV12-3/TRBV12-4,-,CASSFDTYEQYF,TGTGCCAGCAGTTTCGACACCTACGAGCAGTACTTC
-,TRBJ2-7,TRBV4-3,TRBD2,CASSQEVVPSGAYEQYF,TGCGCCAGCAGCCAAGAGGTGGTGCCTAGCGGGGCCTACGAGCAGTACTTC
-,TRBJ2-3,TRBV18,TRBD2,CASSPLAGGLTDTQYF,TGTGCCAGCTCACCACTAGCGGGGGGCCTCACAGATACGCAGTATTTT
-,TRBJ2-7,TRBV7-9,-,CASSLGTVTYEQYF,TGTGCCAGCAGCTTAGGGACAGTAACCTACGAGCAGTACTTC
-,TRBJ1-3,TRBV3-1/TRBV3-2,TRBD1,CASSRRQGRSGNTIYF,TGTGCCAGCAGCCGCAGACAGGGACGTTCTGGAAACACCATATATTTT
-,TRBJ2-3,TRBV24-1,-,CATSEPTPSTDTQYF,TGTGCCACCAGTGAACCGACACCTAGCACAGATACGCAGTATTTT
-,TRBJ1-6,TRBV7-2,-,CASSATGTRNSPLHF,TGTGCCAGCAGCGCAACCGGGACAAGGAACTCACCCCTCCACTTT
-,TRBJ1-4,TRBV28,TRBD1,CASSTSGTGGNEKLFF,TGTGCCAGCAGTACCTCCGGGACAGGGGGAAATGAAAAACTGTTTTTT
-,TRBJ1-2,TRBV28,-,CASRDTTVNYGYTF,TGTGCCAGCAGGGATACGACAGTAAACTATGGCTACACCTTC
-,TRBJ2-1,TRBV14,TRBD2,CASSQGWAGVISYNEQFF,TGTGCCAGCAGCCAAGGATGGGCGGGGGTGATCTCCTACAATGAGCAGTTCTTC
-,TRBJ1-4,TRBV5-1,TRBD1,CASSRGMTGVNEKLFF,TGCGCCAGCAGCCGGGGAATGACAGGGGTTAATGAAAAACTGTTTTTT
-,TRBJ2-7,TRBV27,TRBD1,CASSFDRDGEQYF,TGTGCCAGCAGTTTTGACAGGGACGGCGAGCAGTACTTC
-,TRBJ1-5,TRBV7-2,-,CASSFGGDQPQHF,TGTGCCAGCAGCTTTGGGGGGGACCAGCCCCAGCATTTT